This T cell receptor beta chain is from a study of T cells in Graves' hyperthyroidism and ophthalmopathy. Germline loops: CDR1 MRHNA, CDR2 SNTAGT. Trimming cost V 4 bases and J 0 bases, with 10 bases left between them. The CDR3 has 15 residues. Using RNA transcripts as the source, TCR beta CDR3 regions were amplified. HTBI primers drove first-round RT-PCR of the TCR CDR3. TCRdb analysed the multiplex PCR reads with MiXCR anew, one entry per CDR3 protein. The sample carries about 210,000 distinct CDR3 sequences, roughly a sixth recorded once. 10 ml of fresh peripheral blood supplied the PBMCs. Material for sequencing was blood. The sequence was collected from a man aged 50 to 60 with Graves' hyperthyroidism. This chain connects TRBV6-4 to TRBJ1-5; D unresolved. DNA of the CDR3: TGTGCCAGCAGTGGCAGAGTATATAGCAATCAGCCCCAGCATTTT. It translates to CASSGRVYSNQPQHF.